The clone carrying this T cell receptor beta chain showed up many times. Its target is not known. This CDR3 has 12 residues. V was clipped by 1 base and J by 6 bases, with 4 bases between them. In germline, CDR1 is SGHAT, CDR2 FQNNGV. Each patient was aged 18 to 65 and had newly diagnosed hyperthyroidism of under 2 months' duration. Each diagnosis drew on symptoms, thyroxine, TRAb, thyroid ultrasound and orbital computed tomography findings. The record originates from a study of T cells in Graves' hyperthyroidism and ophthalmopathy. Findings and limits, study-wide: Before onset, by a median of about seven months, the model predicted ophthalmopathy. Appearing also in blood were most of the thyroid clonotypes expanded above 0.001.

The source material, RNA transcripts, was used to amplify TCR beta CDR3 regions. With the HTBI primer set, the TCR CDR3 went through a first round of RT-PCR. TCRdb called the multiplex PCR reads again in MiXCR, with one record for every CDR3 protein. The data hold about 620,000 distinct CDR3 sequences, with 15% to 20% observed a single time. The chain couples TRBV11-2 to TRBJ2-1; D call uncertain. The clonotype was recovered from a woman aged 25-40 years with Graves' hyperthyroidism. Sequenced sample: blood. The CDR3 sequence: CASSLGPNEQFF. The CDR3 DNA follows: TGTGCCAGCAGCTTAGGGCCCAATGAGCAGTTCTTC.